The rows below give T cell receptor beta chains drawn from one sample of a study of blood T cell repertoires in COVID-19. Assay: immunoSEQ multiplex PCR; the TCRdb copy retains only in-frame clones and omits some. The sample lists over 200,000 clones, over 75% occurring once. Sequencing was carried out using peripheral blood. These receptors all come from a human donor in a cohort sampled during active COVID-19. CDR3s include the opening cysteine and the closing phenylalanine or tryptophan. The D gene is left open where the match is weak. Clone size is stated in some rows and not others, as once, few, many or a class when expanded.

-,TRBD2,TRBJ2-7,TRBV11-2,CASSLVYGRPSSYEQYF,TGTGCCAGCAGCTTAGTCTACGGGAGGCCGAGCTCCTACGAGCAGTACTTC
-,-,TRBJ2-6,TRBV2,CATHAGMSNSGANVLTF,TGTGCCACGCACGCGGGGATGAGTAACTCTGGGGCCAACGTCCTGACTTTC
-,TRBD1,TRBJ1-4,TRBV4-2,CASSQGAGGTANKKLFF,TGTGCCAGCAGCCAAGGTGCAGGGGGCACGGCTAATAAAAAACTGTTTTTT
-,-,TRBJ2-7,TRBV5-1,CASSFSAGRREQYF,TGCGCCAGCAGCTTCTCAGCGGGCCGTCGAGAGCAGTACTTC
-,-,TRBJ2-7,TRBV9,CASSVGGEVAYEQYF,TGTGCCAGCAGCGTAGGGGGGGAGGTGGCCTACGAGCAGTACTTC
-,TRBD2,TRBJ2-7,TRBV19,CASSREREGRYEQYF,TGTGCCAGTAGTAGGGAGCGGGAGGGCCGATACGAGCAGTACTTC
once,TRBD2,TRBJ2-7,TRBV5-1,CASSLGLAGIYEQYF,TGCGCCAGCAGCTTGGGGCTAGCGGGAATCTACGAGCAGTACTTC
-,-,TRBJ1-5,TRBV2,CASSLPGGWNQPQHF,TGTGCCAGCAGCCTCCCTGGGGGGTGGAATCAGCCCCAGCATTTT
-,-,TRBJ2-7,TRBV6-1,CASSEAPDYEQYF,TGTGCCAGCAGTGAAGCCCCAGACTACGAGCAGTACTTC
-,-,TRBJ1-1,TRBV11-3,CASSLEGHTEAFF,TGTGCCAGCAGCTTAGAGGGGCACACTGAAGCTTTCTTT
-,-,TRBJ1-2,TRBV2,CASRTIRPDGDYGYTF,TGTGCCAGCAGAACCATAAGACCGGACGGGGACTATGGCTACACCTTC
-,TRBD2,TRBJ2-7,TRBV4-1,CASSRQVGGYEQYF,TGCGCCAGCAGCCGCCAGGTCGGGGGGTACGAGCAGTACTTC
-,-,TRBJ2-4,TRBV28,CASSTVTRNIQYF,TGTGCCAGCAGTACCGTAACTCGGAACATTCAGTACTTC
-,-,TRBJ2-1,TRBV5-6,CASSLVRGSYNEQFF,TGTGCCAGCAGCTTGGTGCGGGGCTCCTACAATGAGCAGTTCTTC
-,TRBD1,TRBJ2-1,TRBV27,CASSLGQINNEQFF,TGTGCCAGCAGTTTGGGACAGATTAACAATGAGCAGTTCTTC
-,TRBD1,TRBJ2-1,TRBV19,CASSIRTGGNKRNEQFF,TGTGCCAGTAGTATACGGACAGGGGGAAATAAGAGAAATGAGCAGTTCTTC
-,-,TRBJ2-5,TRBV4-1,CASSQVEQETQYF,TGCGCCAGCAGCCAAGTGGAGCAAGAGACCCAGTACTTC
few,-,TRBJ1-5,TRBV7-9,CASSLGEGNQPQHF,TGTGCCAGCAGTCTAGGGGAGGGCAATCAGCCCCAGCATTTT
-,TRBD1,TRBJ1-3,TRBV19,CASSPTGVRNTIYF,TGTGCCAGTAGTCCCACAGGGGTGCGGAACACCATATATTTT
-,TRBD1,TRBJ2-7,TRBV18,CASSPGTGASYEQYF,TGTGCCAGCTCACCCGGGACAGGGGCCTCCTACGAGCAGTACTTC
-,TRBD1,TRBJ1-6,TRBV5-6,CASSLRAGGNELHF,TGTGCCAGCAGCTTGCGGGCAGGGGGAAATGAGCTCCACTTT
-,TRBD1,TRBJ1-2,TRBV27,CASSVQGSNYGYTF,TGTGCCAGCAGTGTACAGGGGTCCAACTATGGCTACACCTTC
-,-,TRBJ2-1,TRBV27,CASSGIAASSYNEQFF,TGTGCCAGCAGCGGAATAGCGGCAAGCTCCTACAATGAGCAGTTCTTC
-,-,TRBJ1-5,TRBV18,CASSHQGNRAYSNQPQHF,TGTGCCAGCTCCCACCAAGGTAACAGGGCTTATAGCAATCAGCCCCAGCATTTT
-,-,TRBJ2-1,TRBV14,CASSQFRADSYNEQFF,TGTGCCAGCAGCCAATTCCGAGCGGACTCCTACAATGAGCAGTTCTTC
-,TRBD2,TRBJ2-3,TRBV6-6,CASTRTSVDTQYF,TGTGCCAGCACCAGGACTAGCGTCGATACGCAGTATTTT
-,-,TRBJ1-4,TRBV19,CASSMRIATNEKLFF,TGTGCCAGTAGTATGCGGATCGCAACTAATGAAAAACTGTTTTTT
-,TRBD2,TRBJ2-7,TRBV7-9,CASSLAASGRGDEQYF,TGTGCCAGCAGCTTAGCGGCTAGCGGGAGAGGGGACGAGCAGTACTTC
-,TRBD2,TRBJ2-7,TRBV5-6,CASSLGAGVYEQYF,TGTGCCAGCAGCTTGGGGGCGGGAGTGTACGAGCAGTACTTC
few,-,TRBJ1-5,TRBV6-2/TRBV6-3,CASSYFFQPQHF,TGTGCCAGCAGTTACTTCTTTCAGCCCCAGCATTTT
once,TRBD2,TRBJ2-1,TRBV19,CASSIKAGGPQNEQFF,TGTGCCAGTAGTATTAAGGCGGGAGGGCCGCAAAATGAGCAGTTCTTC
-,-,TRBJ2-5,TRBV9,CASSVRPLGSLYF,TGTGCCAGCAGCGTCCGCCCTTTAGGGAGCTTATACTTC
-,TRBD2,TRBJ2-7,TRBV15,CATSRETGGEQYF,TGTGCCACCAGCAGAGAAACGGGAGGCGAGCAGTACTTC
-,TRBD1,TRBJ1-1,TRBV4-1,CASSQAGTGAMNTEAFF,TGCGCCAGCAGCCAAGCAGGGACAGGGGCCATGAACACTGAAGCTTTCTTT
-,TRBD2,TRBJ2-4,TRBV27,CASSSTSGRRYAAKNIQYF,TGTGCCAGCAGTTCCACTAGCGGGAGGCGGTATGCGGCCAAAAACATTCAGTACTTC
-,-,TRBJ1-3,TRBV10-3,CAITDSSKTGNTIYF,TGTGCCATCACCGACTCGTCCAAAACTGGAAACACCATATATTTT
-,TRBD2,TRBJ2-3,TRBV5-4,CASSLRGLATDTQYF,TGTGCCAGCAGCTTAAGGGGACTAGCAACAGATACGCAGTATTTT
few,-,TRBJ1-1,TRBV7-2,CASSLRLNTEAFF,TGTGCCAGCAGCTTGAGATTAAACACTGAAGCTTTCTTT
-,TRBD1,TRBJ1-5,TRBV10-3,CAISDGRAGGSNQPQHF,TGTGCCATCAGTGACGGGAGAGCAGGGGGAAGCAATCAGCCCCAGCATTTT
few,TRBD1,TRBJ2-1,TRBV7-9,CASSLALGQGGNEQFF,TGTGCCAGCAGCTTAGCGCTGGGACAGGGGGGCAATGAGCAGTTCTTC
few,TRBD1,TRBJ2-7,TRBV30,CAWRDRAEQYF,TGTGCCTGGAGGGACAGGGCCGAGCAGTACTTC
-,-,TRBJ1-5,TRBV27,CASSFMEGTQPQHF,TGTGCCAGCAGTTTTATGGAGGGCACCCAGCCCCAGCATTTT
-,TRBD1,TRBJ2-7,TRBV5-1,CASSLYYSGQGESYEQYF,TGCGCCAGCAGCTTGTACTACTCGGGACAGGGGGAATCCTACGAGCAGTACTTC
-,TRBD2,TRBJ2-5,TRBV18,CASSPGLAGGETQYF,TGTGCCAGCTCACCCGGACTAGCGGGAGGGGAGACCCAGTACTTC
-,-,TRBJ2-1,TRBV6-5,CASLIRGHEQFF,TGTGCCAGCTTGATCCGCGGTCATGAGCAGTTCTTC
-,TRBD2,TRBJ2-5,TRBV5-4,CASSLSGRAGETQYF,TGTGCCAGCAGCTTGAGCGGGAGGGCCGGGGAGACCCAGTACTTC
few,TRBD1,TRBJ2-5,TRBV5-1,CASSTRTGGETQYF,TGCGCCAGCAGCACCCGGACAGGGGGAGAGACCCAGTACTTC
-,TRBD1,TRBJ2-5,TRBV5-1,CASSLYGQGRETQYF,TGCGCCAGCAGCCTATACGGACAGGGGAGGGAGACCCAGTACTTC
-,TRBD2,TRBJ2-5,TRBV7-9,CASSLRLASETQYF,TGTGCCAGCAGCTTAAGACTAGCCTCCGAGACCCAGTACTTC
-,TRBD1,TRBJ1-3,TRBV18,CASSPPRGQGPSGNTIYF,TGTGCCAGCTCACCACCTCGAGGACAGGGACCTTCTGGAAACACCATATATTTT
-,TRBD2,TRBJ2-1,TRBV3-1/TRBV3-2,CASSHKLAGGSYNEQFF,TGTGCCAGCAGCCACAAACTAGCGGGAGGATCCTACAATGAGCAGTTCTTC
few,-,TRBJ2-6,TRBV7-3,CASSLTGHPNVLTF,TGTGCCAGCAGCTTAACGGGGCACCCCAACGTCCTGACTTTC
once,TRBD1,TRBJ1-2,TRBV27,CASRPDRGQGYTF,TGTGCCAGCAGGCCGGACAGGGGGCAGGGCTACACCTTC
few,-,TRBJ2-7,TRBV7-2,CASSLVPGLDSYEQYF,TGTGCCAGCAGCTTAGTCCCGGGACTCGACTCCTACGAGCAGTACTTC
-,-,TRBJ1-1,TRBV6-5,CASSYHLKGSTEAFF,TGTGCCAGCAGTTACCACCTGAAGGGGTCCACTGAAGCTTTCTTT